The 18 T cell receptor beta chains below all came from one sample that was sequenced in a study of blood T cell repertoires in COVID-19 (TCRdb year 2020). The library was produced with the immunoSEQ multiplex PCR assay. This immuneACCESS table, as held by TCRdb, lists in-frame sequences with V and J called but not all clones. Of the missing ones, under half trace to an unresolved V gene in checked studies; the others have no known cause. The sample includes 180,000 or so clones, with over 75% observed a single time. Of the sample, 15% to 20% is held by the ten largest clones. Sequencing input: peripheral blood. These receptors were collected from an older person with COVID-19, enrolled during active disease.

The chain couples TRBV29-1 to TRBJ2-7, with D uncertain. Germline values: CDR1 SQVTM, CDR2 ANQGSEA. Trimming took off 5 bases at V and 0 bases at J, with 11 bases between the two ends. The CDR3 is 13 residues long. In DNA form, the CDR3 reads TGCAGCGTTTATGACACCCGCTCCTACGAGCAGTACTTC. Protein: CSVYDTRSYEQYF.

This clone was recorded a few times. This sequence joins TRBV28 and TRBJ1-2, with a weak D call TRBD1 (6 bases). Germline V gene data show CDR1 as MDHEN and CDR2 as SYDVKM. CDR3 length equals 15 residues. Trimming pared 4 bases from V and 0 bases from J, leaving 12 bases between. The CDR3 DNA reads as TGTGCCAGCAGTTCGAGGGGGATAGCTAACTATGGCTACACCTTC. The encoded protein is CASSSRGIANYGYTF.

V gene TRBV7-2 combines with J gene TRBJ1-6; D perhaps matches TRBD1 (5 bases). V lost 5 bases and J 10 bases, leaving 24 bases between the germline ends. The CDR3 extends over 17 amino acids. CDR1 is SGHTA, CDR2 FQGNSA, per germline. The CDR3 is CASSPRIPGFVGSPLHF. As DNA, the CDR3 is TGTGCCAGCAGCCCACGGATACCAGGGTTTGTGGGGTCACCCCTCCACTTT.

The genes are TRBV6-6 and TRBJ2-7, with D perhaps TRBD1 (6 bases). The CDR3 is 14 amino acids. Germline V gives CDR1 MNHNY, CDR2 SVGAGI (reference sequence). Trimming shortened V by 8 bases and J by 4 bases, and 18 bases separated the two germline ends. The CDR3 sequence is CASLDSKSGYEQYF. In nucleotides, the CDR3 is TGTGCCAGCCTGGACAGCAAGTCTGGATACGAGCAGTACTTC.

A single count supports this clone. Here the CDR3 reads CASSRQGSYEQYF. DNA for the CDR3: TGTGCCAGCAGTCGACAGGGGTCCTACGAGCAGTACTTC. The gene calls are TRBV7-9 and TRBJ2-7; the match to TRBD1 covers 8 bases. The V gene end was trimmed by 6 bases and the J gene end by 1 base; junction bases not matched to a gene: 2. Germline CDR1 SEHNR, CDR2 FQNEAQ (reference sequence). This CDR3 contains 13 residues.

The V call is TRBV10-3, the J call TRBJ1-2; TRBD1 aligns across 9 bases. Trimming removed 4 bases from V and 6 bases from J; junction bases left unmatched: 6. The CDR3 is 14 amino acids. From germline, CDR1 is ENHRY and CDR2 SYGVKD. DNA of the CDR3: TGTGCCATCAGTGGGGACAGGGAGAGTGATGGCTACACCTTC. Its protein is CAISGDRESDGYTF.

The chain joins TRBV9 to TRBJ2-5; 10 bases align to TRBD2. In germline, CDR1 is SGDLS, CDR2 YYNGEE. The CDR3 contains 15 residues. The junction had 6 bases not matched to a gene; V was cut back by 2 bases and J by 5 bases. The CDR3 DNA reads as TGTGCCAGCAGCGTCCGAGCGGGGGGGAGGGAGACCCAGTACTTC. This gives the protein CASSVRAGGRETQYF.

This chain's CDR3 is CASSLDVQGYEQYF. As DNA, the CDR3 is TGTGCCAGCAGCTTAGATGTGCAGGGCTACGAGCAGTACTTC. J is TRBJ2-7 and V is TRBV11-2; tentatively, D is TRBD1 (5 bases). Germline loops: CDR1 SGHAT, CDR2 FQNNGV. The CDR3 runs 14 residues. Trimming removed 0 bases at V and 3 bases at J, with 9 bases between.

For the CDR3, the DNA is TGTGCCAGCAGCCAAGAGGCTTCGTCCACTGAAGCTTTCTTT. Translating gives CASSQEASSTEAFF. The chain joins TRBV3-1 (or the pseudogene TRBV3-2) to TRBJ1-1; D call uncertain. CDR3 size: 14 residues. CDR1 and CDR2 from the germline V gene are LGHDT and YNNKEL (reference sequence). The V end was cut by 0 bases, the J end by 4 bases, with 9 bases between.

The V and J genes are TRBV2 and TRBJ2-1; 9 bases are a match to TRBD1. This CDR3 comprises 15 residues. The J segment lost 8 bases and the V segment lost 0 bases, leaving 5 bases of the junction unmatched. Looked up from germline, CDR1 is SNHLY and CDR2 is FYNNEI. The CDR3 protein is CASSEAQGARDEQFF. The CDR3 DNA sequence: TGTGCCAGCAGTGAAGCACAGGGGGCGCGCGATGAGCAGTTCTTC.

The chain has TRBV3-1 (or the pseudogene TRBV3-2) and TRBJ2-2; 7 positions match TRBD2. Losses at the gene ends were 1 base for V and 3 bases for J; bases not matched to a gene: 11. The CDR3 is made up of 18 amino acids. Germline V gene lookup returns CDR1 LGHDT and CDR2 YNNKEL (reference sequence). CDR3 amino acids: CASSQVAWGGTYTGELFF. The CDR3 DNA follows: TGTGCCAGCAGCCAAGTTGCATGGGGGGGAACATACACCGGGGAGCTGTTTTTT.

The chain couples TRBV9 to TRBJ2-1; perhaps TRBD2 as D (5 bases). This CDR3 spans 16 amino acids. V shed 4 bases and J shed 1 base, with 15 bases lying between them. CDR1 is SGDLS and CDR2 is YYNGEE in the germline V gene. CDR3 in amino acids: CASSRVPRASYNEQFF. The CDR3 region has the DNA TGTGCCAGCAGCCGCGTTCCGCGGGCATCCTACAATGAGCAGTTCTTC.

V usage is TRBV4-1 and J usage is TRBJ1-6; 10 bases are a match to TRBD1. This CDR3 comprises 15 residues. The junction had 7 bases not matched to a gene; V was cut back by 4 bases and J by 10 bases. CDR1 and CDR2 from the germline V gene are MGHRA and YSYEKL. The CDR3 region has the DNA TGCGCCAGCAGCCTAAGACAGGGGGCGAACTCACCCCTCCACTTT. It encodes CASSLRQGANSPLHF.

The genes are TRBV3-1 (or the pseudogene TRBV3-2) and TRBJ1-1; perhaps TRBD1 as D (5 bases). The CDR3 extends over 13 amino acids. The germline V and J ends were trimmed by 5 bases and 5 bases, with 12 bases remaining between them. Looked up from germline, CDR1 is LGHDT and CDR2 is YNNKEL (reference sequence). This chain's CDR3 is CASSFTGGTEAFF. CDR3 nucleotide sequence: TGTGCCAGCAGCTTTACAGGCGGTACTGAAGCTTTCTTT.

J is TRBJ1-1 and V is TRBV7-3; 9 bases match TRBD1. This CDR3 comprises 18 residues. V lost 7 bases to trimming and J lost 5 bases; unmatched junction nucleotides: 20. In germline, CDR1 is SGHTA, CDR2 FQGTGA. The CDR3 sequence: CASIGQGTGLGGKTEAFF. The CDR3 region has the DNA TGTGCCAGCATCGGACAGGGGACGGGTCTCGGGGGAAAAACTGAAGCTTTCTTT.

V gene TRBV15 combines with J gene TRBJ2-7, with a weak D call TRBD1 (5 bases). The germline V and J ends were trimmed by 1 base and 6 bases, with 13 bases remaining between them. Germline CDR1 is LNHNV and CDR2 is YYDKDF (reference sequence). The CDR3 runs to 14 residues. The CDR3 reads CATSRGAQGSEQYF. The CDR3 DNA is TGTGCCACCAGCAGAGGCGCCCAGGGTTCCGAGCAGTACTTC. The variable domain in full, with the rest retrieved from reference TRBV15 and TRBJ2-7, is DAMVIQNPRYQVTQFGKPVTLSCSQTLNHNVMYWYQQKSSQAPKLLFHYYDKDFNNEADTPDNFQSRRPNTSFCFLDIRSPGLGDTAMYLCATSRGAQGSEQYFGPGTRLTVT.

This clone was found a few times. This sequence joins TRBV18 and TRBJ1-5, with a tentative D call TRBD1 (5 bases). The CDR3 extends over 15 amino acids. The germline CDR1 and CDR2 sequences are KGHSH and LQKENI. The V gene lost 6 bases and the J gene lost 3 bases, with 15 bases spanning the gap. CDR3 sequence (DNA): TGTGCCAGCTCGCCGATGGGCAGGGACAATCAGCCCCAGCATTTT. Its translation is CASSPMGRDNQPQHF. The full variable domain, in which reference TRBV18 and TRBJ1-5 provide the parts outside the CDR3, is NAGVMQNPRHLVRRRGQEARLRCSPMKGHSHVYWYRQLPEEGLKFMVYLQKENIIDESGMPKERFSAEFPKEGPSILRIQQVVRGDSAAYFCASSPMGRDNQPQHFGDGTRLSIL.

This clone occurred a few times. V usage is TRBV3-1 (or the pseudogene TRBV3-2) and J usage is TRBJ1-2; D possibly corresponds to TRBD1 (5 bases). There are 13 residues in the CDR3. V gave up 4 bases and J gave up 5 bases, with 11 bases separating them. Germline V CDR1 and CDR2: LGHDT, YNNKEL (reference sequence). The CDR3: CASSPSGGYGYTF. The CDR3 DNA follows: TGTGCCAGCAGCCCTAGTGGGGGGTATGGCTACACCTTC.